This T cell receptor (beta chain) comes out of a study of monozygotic twins with inflammatory bowel disease. General study points: Concordant and discordant twins showed no difference in repertoire similarity, possibly from limited power.

CDR3 length: 15 residues. Germline-derived CDR1 and CDR2 are MGHRA and YSYEKL. The UMIs carried a 6-nucleotide sample barcode, and they were added by template switching. Reprocessing the 5' RACE reads, TCRdb reports a single entry for every CDR3 protein and omits DNA. The table for this sample gives 300,000 to 400,000 distinct CDR3 sequences. Comment on this clonotype: Its antigen is not identified.

J is TRBJ1-5 and V is TRBV4-1; TCRdb's D call, TRBD1, is unchecked because there is no DNA. The sequence was collected from a human donor with ulcerative colitis or Crohn's disease, or a healthy co-twin of an affected twin (not recorded which). Sequences were obtained from blood. The CDR3 here is CASTGTAYSNQPQHF.